This paragraph reports one T cell receptor beta chain. This CDR3 is 15 amino acids long. In germline, CDR1 is LNHDA, CDR2 SQIVND (reference sequence). V lost 5 bases, J lost 7 bases, and 20 bases lay in between. This sample is drawn from a study of blood T cell repertoires in COVID-19. About the research overall: Sample material is recorded as cDNA or gDNA derived from T cells, B-cell-depleted T cells, or PBMCs.

In the authors' workflow: Reference gene primer amplification in the assay estimated nucleated cell counts. This table comes from immunoSEQ multiplex PCR, and its TCRdb copy is limited to in-frame clones, with some not included. Clone size and the V and J calls come from that table; the DNA yielded D and trimming. The repertoire holds 65,000 or so clones, more than 90% seen once, with roughly 1.3% in the top ten. The source material was peripheral blood. The V and J genes are TRBV19 and TRBJ1-1; D perhaps matches TRBD1 (6 bases). This receptor was identified in a man aged 55 to 70 with acute or convalescent COVID-19. CDR3 bases: TGTGCCAGTAGTCCCCCGGACAGAATACATCTTGAAGCTTTCTTT. This encodes CASSPPDRIHLEAFF.